This TCR beta chain was captured in a study of shared clonotypes between healthy human individuals. The protocol was immunoSEQ multiplex PCR, while the TCRdb copy is restricted to in-frame clones and leaves out a portion. The sample lists 400,000 to 600,000 clones, roughly three quarters occurring once. The receptor was derived from a woman aged 40 to 55 in good health. Some clones in this sample may be carry-over from other donors' samples. Material for sequencing was PBMCs.

In nucleotides, the CDR3 is TGTGCCAGCAGCGTTGGGCGGGAGTCCGCCTACGAGCAGTACTTC. Translated, it gives CASSVGRESAYEQYF. The chain employs TRBV9 and TRBJ2-7; 7 bases agree with TRBD2. The CDR3 has 15 residues. From germline, CDR1 is SGDLS and CDR2 YYNGEE. V trimming: 2 bases; J trimming: 2 bases; junction bases outside the gene matches: 7.